Described below is a single T cell receptor (beta chain) sequence and its context. Looked up from germline, CDR1 is KGHSH and CDR2 is LQKENI. Germline trimming cut 5 bases from V and 3 bases from J; bases unmatched to any gene: 3. CDR3 length equals 14 residues. The data derive from a study of blood T cell repertoires in COVID-19. Study summary: Sources were T cells, B-cell-depleted T cells, or PBMCs; the material itself was cDNA or gDNA.

The table came from immunoSEQ multiplex PCR; TCRdb's copy has only in-frame clones and leaves some out. The sample has around 320,000 clones; roughly 86% are singletons. The sequenced material came from peripheral blood. The clonotype originates from a young woman with COVID-19, enrolled during active disease. The chain recombines TRBV18 with TRBJ1-4, with 7 nucleotides matching TRBD1. The CDR3 DNA sequence: TGTGCCAGCTCAAGACAGGGCGCTAATGAAAAACTGTTTTTT. It encodes CASSRQGANEKLFF.